The 11 T cell receptor beta chains given below trace back to one sample, sequenced in a study of beta chain features in type 1 diabetes. Expressed TCRB transcripts were sequenced, since all the RNA that had been isolated was reverse transcribed. The data were produced by immunoSEQ multiplex PCR, yet TCRdb's version contains in-frame clones alone and is incomplete. Of almost 350,000 clones listed, 15% to 20% are singletons. Material: naive CD4+ T cells from blood. These receptors all stem from a woman aged 18-35 years in good health.

This chain links TRBV4-1 with TRBJ2-3; 14 nucleotides match TRBD2. V lost 6 bases and J lost 6; bases outside the gene matches: 11. Germline loops: CDR1 MGHRA, CDR2 YSYEKL. The CDR3 runs 17 residues. For the CDR3, the DNA is TGCGCCAGCAGTTCACCGGGACTAGCGGGGGTGGGGGATACGCAGTATTTT. This gives the protein CASSSPGLAGVGDTQYF.

This clone showed up just a few times. The rearrangement uses TRBV9 and TRBJ2-3, with 10 bases identical to TRBD2. This CDR3 is 15 amino acids long. Per the germline V gene, CDR1 is SGDLS and CDR2 is YYNGEE. V was pared by 2 bases and J by 1 base, with 1 base of the junction left unmatched. The CDR3 protein is CASSVLAGGTDTQYF. CDR3 coding DNA: TGTGCCAGCAGCGTGCTAGCGGGGGGCACAGATACGCAGTATTTT. Filled out from reference TRBV9 and TRBJ2-3, the complete variable domain reads DSGVTQTPKHLITATGQRVTLRCSPRSGDLSVYWYQQSLDQGLQFLIQYYNGEERAKGNILERFSAQQFPDLHSELNLSSLELGDSALYFCASSVLAGGTDTQYFGPGTRLTVL.

The CDR3 spells CASSPHGTGGYEQYF. The CDR3 nucleotides read TGTGCCAGCAGCCCGCACGGGACAGGGGGATACGAGCAGTACTTC. This rearrangement joins TRBV13 to TRBJ2-5; the match to TRBD1 covers 11 bases. The end of the DNA is better explained by TRBJ2-7, so the J call may be wrong. Looked up from germline, CDR1 is PRHDT and CDR2 is FYEKMQ (reference sequence). This CDR3 has 15 amino acids.

This rearrangement joins TRBV29-1 to TRBJ1-1; perhaps TRBD1 as D (6 bases). The germline CDR1 and CDR2 sequences are SQVTM and ANQGSEA. Trimming removed 7 bases from V and 0 bases from J, with 9 bases in between. This CDR3 spans 12 amino acids. The CDR3 loop reads CSGDNMNTEAFF. The DNA for the CDR3 is TGCAGCGGGGACAACATGAACACTGAAGCTTTCTTT.

This clone occurred a few times. The chain joins TRBV9 to TRBJ2-3; 9 nucleotides match TRBD2. CDR3 length equals 16 residues. Germline trimming cut 5 bases from V and 7 bases from J; bases unmatched to any gene: 14. Germline V lookup: CDR1 SGDLS, CDR2 YYNGEE. The CDR3 protein is CASRETSGTSMNTQYF. In DNA form, the CDR3 reads TGTGCCAGCAGGGAGACATCCGGGACTAGCATGAATACGCAGTATTTT. The full variable domain, completed using reference TRBV9 and TRBJ2-3, is DSGVTQTPKHLITATGQRVTLRCSPRSGDLSVYWYQQSLDQGLQFLIQYYNGEERAKGNILERFSAQQFPDLHSELNLSSLELGDSALYFCASRETSGTSMNTQYFGPGTRLTVL.

This clone was counted a few times. CDR3 bases: TGTGCCAGCAGTGAACAGGGGGGCCAGACCCAGTACTTC. Protein product: CASSEQGGQTQYF. This chain links TRBV2 with TRBJ2-5; TRBD1 might be the D (7 bases). CDR3 length equals 13 residues. CDR1 is SNHLY and CDR2 is FYNNEI in the germline V gene. Trimming pared 2 bases from V and 6 bases from J, leaving 10 bases between.

This clone came up a few times. The chain recombines TRBV7-9 with TRBJ2-5, with 7 nucleotides matching TRBD1. The CDR3 runs 15 residues. V dropped 6 bases and J dropped 0; count of bases not matched to a gene: 7. Germline values: CDR1 SEHNR, CDR2 FQNEAQ (reference sequence). CDR3 bases: TGTGCCAGCAGTCAGAGACAGGGACACCAAGAGACCCAGTACTTC. Residues: CASSQRQGHQETQYF.

The chain joins TRBV4-3 to TRBJ1-4, with D unclear. Germline loops: CDR1 LGHNA, CDR2 YSLEER. V lost 0 bases to trimming and J lost 2 bases, with 10 bases between them. The CDR3 is made up of 16 amino acids. This CDR3 is CASSQDLGRTNEKLFF. The CDR3 DNA follows: TGCGCCAGCAGCCAAGACCTAGGGAGGACTAATGAAAAACTGTTTTTT.

This chain joins TRBV9 and TRBJ2-7, with D perhaps matching TRBD1 (5 bases). Germline V gene sequence: CDR1 SGDLS, CDR2 YYNGEE. V lost 3 bases, J lost 2 bases, and 15 bases lay in between. CDR3 length: 15 residues. CDR3 region: CASSAGHIPTYEQYF. CDR3 nucleotide sequence: TGTGCCAGCAGCGCCGGACACATACCCACCTACGAGCAGTACTTC. The full variable domain, in which reference TRBV9 and TRBJ2-7 provide the parts outside the CDR3, is DSGVTQTPKHLITATGQRVTLRCSPRSGDLSVYWYQQSLDQGLQFLIQYYNGEERAKGNILERFSAQQFPDLHSELNLSSLELGDSALYFCASSAGHIPTYEQYFGPGTRLTVT.

This clone was counted only a few times. The V call is TRBV7-2, the J call TRBJ2-5; D uncertain. CDR3 length: 15 residues. The germline V gene encodes CDR1 SGHTA and CDR2 FQGNSA. Trimming pared 1 base from V and 1 base from J, leaving 10 bases between. In DNA form, the CDR3 reads TGTGCCAGCAGCTTAGGGTCGTCGGGCCAAGAGACCCAGTACTTC. Translated: CASSLGSSGQETQYF.

The chain has TRBV18 and TRBJ2-5, with 10 bases fitting TRBD2. Germline V gene data show CDR1 as KGHSH and CDR2 as LQKENI. CDR3 size: 17 residues. V shed 1 base, J shed 4 bases, and the junction held 9 bases outside the gene matches. The DNA for the CDR3 is TGTGCCAGCTCACCACGTATGAGCGGGGGGGCCGGAGAGACCCAGTACTTC. It encodes CASSPRMSGGAGETQYF.